What follows is one T cell receptor (beta chain) and its context. Within the sample, other DNA sequences also encode this same CDR3. These data belong to a study of blood T cell repertoires in COVID-19. About the study: The study drew acute and convalescent COVID-19 samples from the United States, Italy and Spain. Sample material is recorded as cDNA or gDNA derived from T cells, B-cell-depleted T cells, or PBMCs.

As handled by the study authors: Estimation of nucleated cell counts was performed using reference gene primer amplification. Repertoires were generated with immunoSEQ multiplex PCR, while TCRdb's copy carries only in-frame clones and drops some. V, J and clone size are taken as reported in that table, and D and trimming were inferred from the DNA itself. Here the sample spans about 480,000 clones, roughly 90% being singletons. Trimming removed 3 bases at V and 5 bases at J, with 10 bases between. Germline assignment: CDR1 LNHDA and CDR2 SQIVND (reference sequence). The CDR3 sequence is 13 residues long.

This TCR was sampled from a woman in her twenties or thirties with acute or convalescent COVID-19. V and J are TRBV19 and TRBJ1-2; maybe TRBD1 (6 bases). Sequenced sample: peripheral blood. The CDR3 spells CASSITGNYGYTF. The CDR3 DNA is TGTGCCAGTAGTATTACAGGGAATTATGGCTACACCTTC.